This T cell receptor (beta chain) was sequenced during a study of regulatory T cells in long-lasting Graves disease. The table lists this clonotype with many counts. The CDR3 runs to 15 residues. CDR1 and CDR2 (germline): SGHAT, FQNNGV. Trimming left V 5 bases short and J 6 bases short, with 17 bases between. Time point denoted: newly diagnosed GD, antithyroid drugs for less than 3 months. There was RNA extracted from PBMCs, and the TCR library was made from it. Combining iRepertoire HTBI primers with Arm-PCR of CDR3 regions, the authors built TCR beta libraries. MiXCR was run by TCRdb on the multiplex PCR reads, yielding one entry per CDR3 protein. The sample holds roughly 510,000 distinct CDR3 sequences, around 15% seen once. These data were also filed under a second study, of T cells in Graves' hyperthyroidism and ophthalmopathy.

This rearrangement joins TRBV11-2 to TRBJ2-1, with D unclear. The source of this sequence is a man younger than 30 with Graves disease. The sequenced sample was peripheral blood mononuclear cells (PBMCs), obtained at new diagnosis, from a patient treated with antithyroid drugs. The CDR3 protein is CASSPRPPPVNEQFF. The CDR3 DNA reads as TGTGCCAGCAGCCCCAGGCCCCCCCCCGTCAATGAGCAGTTCTTC.